This T cell receptor beta chain was profiled in a study of T cell clonality in common variable immunodeficiency. The sample holds many counts of this clone. Its cognate antigen is unknown. The CDR3 is cut off 3 residues early in the read; its end comes from the germline J gene. Overall study results and limits: Shared TCRbeta clones were fewer between CVID subjects than controls.

The germline CDR1 and CDR2 sequences are SGHAT and FQNNGV. The V segment lost 6 bases and the J segment 4 bases; nucleotides outside the gene matches: 9. This CDR3 has 15 residues. The table came from immunoSEQ multiplex PCR; TCRdb's copy has only in-frame clones and leaves some out. Sampling found under 45,000 clones, none seen once. The sequence derives from a person between 18 and 75 years old in good health. Sequencing was done on a sample of peripheral blood mononuclear cells. This chain links TRBV11-2 with TRBJ2-5, with TRBD2 matching 9 bases. CDR3 DNA, as far as it was read: TGTGCCAGCAGGGAAGGGGCGGGAGGGGGAGAGACC. As protein: CASREGAGGGET. The whole CDR3 is CASREGAGGGETQYF.